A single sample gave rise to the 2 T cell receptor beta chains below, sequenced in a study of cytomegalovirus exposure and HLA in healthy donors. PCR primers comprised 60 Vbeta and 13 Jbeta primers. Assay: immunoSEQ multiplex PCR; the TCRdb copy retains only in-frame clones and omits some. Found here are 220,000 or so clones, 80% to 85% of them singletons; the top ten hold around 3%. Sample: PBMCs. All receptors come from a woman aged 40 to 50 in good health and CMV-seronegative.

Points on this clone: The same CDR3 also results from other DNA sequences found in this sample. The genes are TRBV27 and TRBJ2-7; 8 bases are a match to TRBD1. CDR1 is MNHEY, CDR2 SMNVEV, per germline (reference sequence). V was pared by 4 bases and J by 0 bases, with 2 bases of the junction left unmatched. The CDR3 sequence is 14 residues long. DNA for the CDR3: TGTGCCAGCAGTTGGACAGGGTCCTCCTACGAGCAGTACTTC. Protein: CASSWTGSSYEQYF.

The CDR3 coding sequence is TGTGCTAGTGGCCCCGACAGGGATGAGCAGTTCTTC. Its protein is CASGPDRDEQFF. The rearrangement joins TRBV12-5 to TRBJ2-1; TRBD1 aligns across 7 bases. From germline, CDR1 is LGHNT and CDR2 FRNRAP. There are 12 residues in the CDR3. V shed 6 bases and J 8 bases; nucleotides not matched to a gene: 4.